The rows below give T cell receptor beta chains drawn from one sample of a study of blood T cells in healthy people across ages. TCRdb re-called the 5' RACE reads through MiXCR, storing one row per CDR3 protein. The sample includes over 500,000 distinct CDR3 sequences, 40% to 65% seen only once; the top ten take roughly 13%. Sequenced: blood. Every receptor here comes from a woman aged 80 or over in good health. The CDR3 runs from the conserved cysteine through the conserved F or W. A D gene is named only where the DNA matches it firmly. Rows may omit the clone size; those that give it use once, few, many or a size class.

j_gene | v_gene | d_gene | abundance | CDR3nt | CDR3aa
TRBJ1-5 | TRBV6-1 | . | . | TGTGCCAGCAGTGAAAGGTGGGGTGCTCAGCCCCAGCATTTT | CASSERWGAQPQHF
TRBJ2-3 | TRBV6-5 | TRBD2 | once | TGTGCCACAAAGCTTAGCGGGGGCACAGATACGCAGTATTTT | CATKLSGGTDTQYF
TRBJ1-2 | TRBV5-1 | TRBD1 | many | TGCGCCATCAGCTTCGACACCGGGACAGGGCGAATGAATGGCTACACCTTC | CAISFDTGTGRMNGYTF
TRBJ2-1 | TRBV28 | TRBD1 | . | TGTGCCAGCAGTAAACCCCGGGACAGGGGGTTCTTC | CASSKPRDRGFF
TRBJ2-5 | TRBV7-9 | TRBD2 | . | TGTGCCAGCAGCTTCGGAGCCGGGGAGGGTGATGAGCAGTACTTC | CASSFGAGEGDEQYF
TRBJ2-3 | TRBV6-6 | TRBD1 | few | TGTGCCGTCATTCAAGGACAGGGGAGAACCACAGATACGCAGTATTTT | CAVIQGQGRTTDTQYF
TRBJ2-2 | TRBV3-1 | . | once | TGTGCCAGCAGCGTTCAGGATTGGGACACCGGGGAGCTGTTTTTT | CASSVQDWDTGELFF
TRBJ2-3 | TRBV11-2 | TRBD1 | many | TGTGCCAGCAGCCACGGGGACAGGGGGCTCACAGATACGCAGTATTTT | CASSHGDRGLTDTQYF
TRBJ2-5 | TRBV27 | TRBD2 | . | TGTGCCAGCAGCTGGACTAGCGGGGGCTCCGGGGAGCAGTACTTC | CASSWTSGGSGEQYF
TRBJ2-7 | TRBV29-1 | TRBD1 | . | TGCAGCGTTGAAGTGAACAGGGGGTACGAGCAGTACTTC | CSVEVNRGYEQYF
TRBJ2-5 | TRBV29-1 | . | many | TGCAGCGGCGGACAGAGGCAAGAGACCCAGTACTTC | CSGGQRQETQYF
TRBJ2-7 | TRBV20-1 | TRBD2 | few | TGCAGTGCAACCGACGGAGGGGCTAGCGGGAGTATCTACGAGCAGTACTTC | CSATDGGASGSIYEQYF
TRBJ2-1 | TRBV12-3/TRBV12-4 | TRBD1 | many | TGTGCCAGCAGTGTCGGACAGGGCGACAATGAGCAGTTCTTC | CASSVGQGDNEQFF
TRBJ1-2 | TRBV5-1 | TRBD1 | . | TGCGCCAGCAGCTTCCGGGACAGGTCTAACTATGGCTACACCTTC | CASSFRDRSNYGYTF
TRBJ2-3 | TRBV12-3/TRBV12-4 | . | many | TGTGCCAGCAGTTTAGCGGGGCTACGGACAGATACGCAGTATTTT | CASSLAGLRTDTQYF
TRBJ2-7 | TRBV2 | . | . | TGTGCCGGCAGTGAAAGCTGGGGCGGCTCCTACGAGCAGTACTTC | CAGSESWGGSYEQYF
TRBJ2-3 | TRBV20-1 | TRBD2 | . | TGCAGTGCTAGAGATAGCGGGGCGTTCACAGATACGCAGTATTTT | CSARDSGAFTDTQYF
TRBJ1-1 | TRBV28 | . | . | TGTGCCAGCAGTTTAGTCGGGGAGGCGACTGAAGCTTTCTTT | CASSLVGEATEAFF
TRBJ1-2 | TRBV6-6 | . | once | TGTGCCAGCACGTCCTACAGGGTTAACGATGGCTACACCTTC | CASTSYRVNDGYTF
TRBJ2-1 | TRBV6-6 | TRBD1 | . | TGTGCCGGCAAACAGGGGATGGATGGGCAGTTCTTC | CAGKQGMDGQFF
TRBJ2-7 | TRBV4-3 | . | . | TGCGCCAGCAGCCAAGATAAGAAGGGAACCTACGAGCAGTACTTC | CASSQDKKGTYEQYF
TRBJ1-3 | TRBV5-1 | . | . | TGCGCCAGCAGGCCTGCCGGGGGAAACACCATATATTTT | CASRPAGGNTIYF
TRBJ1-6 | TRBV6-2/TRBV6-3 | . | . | TGTGCCAGCAGCTACGGGATATCTTCACCCCTCCACTTT | CASSYGISSPLHF
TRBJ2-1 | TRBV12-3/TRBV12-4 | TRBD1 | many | TGTGCCAGCAGTTTTTCTAGGGGTATCTCGGGACAGCTATACAATGAGCAGTTCTTC | CASSFSRGISGQLYNEQFF
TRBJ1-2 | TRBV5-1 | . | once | TGCGCCAGCAGCTTTGCCCCCGACAGAAACTATGGCTACACCTTC | CASSFAPDRNYGYTF
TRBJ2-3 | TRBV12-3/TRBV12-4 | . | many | TGTGCCAGCAGCCCGCACCGGCTAAGCACAGATACGCAGTATTTT | CASSPHRLSTDTQYF
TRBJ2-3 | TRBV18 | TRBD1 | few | TGTGCCAGCTCACCTTTTCGGACAGGTAGCACAGATACGCAGTATTTT | CASSPFRTGSTDTQYF
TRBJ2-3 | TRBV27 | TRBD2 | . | TGTGCCAGCAGTTTAGCGAGCGGGAGGGCGGGTACGCAGTATTTT | CASSLASGRAGTQYF
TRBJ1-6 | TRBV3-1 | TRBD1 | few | TGTGCCAGCAGCAAAGGGGGACAGGGAACCTCACCCCTCCACTTT | CASSKGGQGTSPLHF
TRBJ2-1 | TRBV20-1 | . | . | TGCAGTGCTAGAAATTCGGATGAGCAGTTCTTC | CSARNSDEQFF
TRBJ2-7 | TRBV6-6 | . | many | TGTGCCAGCAGCAGATCCTCTACCTACGAGCAGTACTTC | CASSRSSTYEQYF
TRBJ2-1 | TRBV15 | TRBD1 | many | TGTGCCGCACGACAGGGTGATTCGTTGGACAATGAGCAGTTCTTC | CAARQGDSLDNEQFF
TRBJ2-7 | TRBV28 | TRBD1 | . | TGTGCCAGCAGTTTCTTTGGGACAGGGTTTTCCTACGAGCAGTACTTC | CASSFFGTGFSYEQYF
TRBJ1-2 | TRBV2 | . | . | TGTGCCAGCAGTGAAGTGGGGGCGTATGGCCACACCTTC | CASSEVGAYGHTF
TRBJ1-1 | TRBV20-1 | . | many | TGCAGTGCTAGTCCCGTGAGGGGGGCTACTGAAGCTTTCTTT | CSASPVRGATEAFF
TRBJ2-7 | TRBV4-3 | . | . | TGCGCCAGCAGCCAAGATCCACAGGCCTACTACGAGCAGTACTTC | CASSQDPQAYYEQYF
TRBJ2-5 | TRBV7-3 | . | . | TGTGCCAGCAGCTCAACGACTGCTAATGAGCAGTACTTC | CASSSTTANEQYF
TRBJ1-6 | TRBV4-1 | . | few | TGCGCCAGCAGCCAAGGAGGGGAAAATTCACCCCTCCACTTT | CASSQGGENSPLHF
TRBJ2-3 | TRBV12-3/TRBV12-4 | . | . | TGTGCCAGCAGCTTAGGACAGTCTAGCACAGATACGCAGTATTTT | CASSLGQSSTDTQYF
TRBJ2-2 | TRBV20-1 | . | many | TGCAGTGTCCCCGTTGGGGTGAACACCGGGGAGCTGTTTTTT | CSVPVGVNTGELFF
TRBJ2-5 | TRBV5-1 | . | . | TGCGCCAGCAGCTTGTTCGTGAAAGAGACCCAGTACTTC | CASSLFVKETQYF
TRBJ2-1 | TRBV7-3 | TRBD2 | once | TGTGCCAGCAGTCAACCTAGCGGGGGGTGCAATGAGCAGTTCTTC | CASSQPSGGCNEQFF
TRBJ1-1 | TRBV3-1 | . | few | TGTGCCAGCAGCCAAGATATGGGGATAACGCAGGGCCGGGAGACTGAAGCTTTCTTT | CASSQDMGITQGRETEAFF
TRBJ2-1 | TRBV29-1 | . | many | TGCAGCGTCACTAGCACGGGGTACAATGAGCAGTTCTTC | CSVTSTGYNEQFF
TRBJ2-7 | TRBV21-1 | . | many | TGTGCCAGCAGTACAGGGTCCTACGAGCAGTACTTC | CASSTGSYEQYF
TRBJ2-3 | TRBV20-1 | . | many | TGCAGTGCTAGAGAGGTAGATACGCAGTATTTT | CSAREVDTQYF